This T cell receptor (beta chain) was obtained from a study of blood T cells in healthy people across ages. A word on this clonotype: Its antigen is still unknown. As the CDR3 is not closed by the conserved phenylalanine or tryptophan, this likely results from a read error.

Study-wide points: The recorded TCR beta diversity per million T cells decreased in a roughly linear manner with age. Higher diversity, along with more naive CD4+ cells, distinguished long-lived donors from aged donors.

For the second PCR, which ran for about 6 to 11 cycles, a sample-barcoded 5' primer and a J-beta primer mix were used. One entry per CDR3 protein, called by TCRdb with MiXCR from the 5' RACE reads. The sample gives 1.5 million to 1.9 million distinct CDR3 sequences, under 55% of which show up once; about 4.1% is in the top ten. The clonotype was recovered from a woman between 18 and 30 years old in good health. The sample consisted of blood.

The CDR3 DNA reads as TGTGCCAGCAGCCCACTCGGGAGCGGCAATGAGCAGTTCTTA. This encodes CASSPLGSGNEQFL. The J gene is TRBJ2-1, the V gene TRBV28; weak D call: TRBD2 (6 bases). The ends were cut back, 6 bases at V and 6 bases at J, with 15 bases in the middle. The CDR3 totals 14 residues. CDR1 and CDR2 from the germline V gene are MDHEN and SYDVKM.